Each of the 31 T cell receptor beta chains below was sequenced from the same sample in a study of Ad26.COV2.S vaccination and SARS-CoV-2 variants. Only in-frame clones appear in the TCRdb table, and some are missing; sequencing was by immunoSEQ multiplex PCR. Found here are some 390,000 clones, approximately 90% of them singletons; the top ten hold 3% to 4.5%. The treatment here: roughly 19 received Ad26.COV2.S at low or high dose, single or two shots; 5 received placebo; per-sample allocation not given. Samples analyzed were those drawn on day 63 after the first vaccine or placebo injection. The sequenced sample was peripheral blood, obtained in a trial of Ad26.COV2.S vaccine versus placebo. These receptors were obtained from a person between 18 and 59 years old who received the Ad26.COV2.S COVID-19 vaccine or a placebo.

The V call is TRBV2, the J call TRBJ1-2, with a weak D call TRBD1 (6 bases). Trimming removed 8 bases at V and 4 bases at J, with 29 bases between. The CDR3 loop spans 18 amino acids. Germline CDR1 reads SNHLY; CDR2 reads FYNNEI. The CDR3 here is CASGPPGTRFLGVYGYTF. As DNA, the CDR3 is TGTGCCAGCGGGCCCCCCGGGACACGGTTTTTGGGAGTCTATGGCTACACCTTC.

The rearrangement links TRBV20-1 to TRBJ2-2; D possibly matches TRBD1 or TRBD2 (5 bases each). CDR3 length: 17 residues. Germline V lookup: CDR1 DFQATT, CDR2 SNEGSKA (reference sequence). Trimming left V 3 bases short and J 5 bases short, with 22 bases between. For the CDR3, the DNA is TGCAGTGCTAGTTTGTCATCGGGGCTAGCTGCGACCGGGGAGCTGTTTTTT. Translated: CSASLSSGLAATGELFF.

The V and J genes are TRBV6-5 and TRBJ2-1, with D unclear. The germline CDR1 and CDR2 sequences are MNHEY and SVGAGI. Deletions cut 7 bases from V and 3 bases from J, with 16 bases between. The CDR3 runs 15 residues. CDR3 nucleotide sequence: TGTGCCAGCACGCACTCGGGTGATTTCTACAATGAGCAGTTCTTC. This codes for CASTHSGDFYNEQFF.

The chain has TRBV4-1 and TRBJ2-7; D is undetermined. This CDR3 region has 21 residues. CDR1 MGHRA and CDR2 YSYEKL come from the germline V gene. The V gene lost 0 bases and the J gene lost 5 bases, with 32 bases spanning the gap. CDR3: CASSQDPRKRTVGGFVHEQYF. CDR3 DNA sequence: TGCGCCAGCAGCCAAGATCCAAGAAAAAGAACCGTGGGTGGTTTCGTCCACGAGCAGTACTTC.

The V gene is TRBV9, the J gene TRBJ2-1, with TRBD1 matching over 10 bases. V dropped 3 bases and J dropped 0; count of bases not matched to a gene: 12. From germline, CDR1 is SGDLS and CDR2 YYNGEE. The CDR3 consists of 19 residues. CDR3 nucleotides: TGTGCCAGCAGCGGCGCCGGGACAGGGGCGCTGAGCTCCTACAATGAGCAGTTCTTC. Translating it yields CASSGAGTGALSSYNEQFF. Combining the CDR3 with reference TRBV9 and TRBJ2-1 gives the whole variable domain DSGVTQTPKHLITATGQRVTLRCSPRSGDLSVYWYQQSLDQGLQFLIQYYNGEERAKGNILERFSAQQFPDLHSELNLSSLELGDSALYFCASSGAGTGALSSYNEQFFGPGTRLTVL.

This clone was recorded once. This sequence joins TRBV10-3 and TRBJ1-6; tentatively, D is TRBD1 (6 bases). The length of the CDR3 is 14 residues. Between the trimmed V and J ends, which lost 6 bases and 6 bases, there was a span of 12 bases. Germline loops: CDR1 ENHRY, CDR2 SYGVKD. The CDR3 DNA reads TGTGCCATCAGAGCGGACAGTTCTAATTCACCCCTCCACTTT. This codes for CAIRADSSNSPLHF.

The rearrangement joins TRBV18 to TRBJ1-1; perhaps TRBD1 as D (6 bases). The V and J ends lost 5 bases and 14 bases respectively, with 21 bases between them. The CDR3 extends over 13 amino acids. Per germline, CDR1 KGHSH and CDR2 LQKENI. The CDR3 bases are TGTGCCAGCTCAGCGTCCGGGACACTCCTAAGGTTCTTT. It is translated as CASSASGTLLRFF.

The CDR3 spells CASSQGYEQYF. In DNA form, the CDR3 reads TGTGCCAGCAGCCAAGGATACGAGCAGTACTTC. The rearrangement joins TRBV14 to TRBJ2-7; D not resolved. This CDR3 comprises 11 residues. Looked up from germline, CDR1 is SGHDN and CDR2 is FVKESK. The V end was cut by 1 base, the J end by 4 bases, with 2 bases between.

This rearrangement joins TRBV25-1 to TRBJ2-1; D not certain. V lost 5 bases to trimming and J lost 0 bases, with 8 bases between them. The CDR3 runs 14 residues. CDR1 MGHDK and CDR2 SYGVNS come from the germline V gene. The CDR3: CASSPRSSYNEQFF. As DNA, the CDR3 is TGTGCCAGCAGTCCGAGAAGCTCCTACAATGAGCAGTTCTTC. The full variable domain, completed using reference TRBV25-1 and TRBJ2-1, is EADIYQTPRYLVIGTGKKITLECSQTMGHDKMYWYQQDPGMELHLIHYSYGVNSTEKGDLSSESTVSRIRTEHFPLTLESARPSHTSQYLCASSPRSSYNEQFFGPGTRLTVL.

This chain joins TRBV5-1 and TRBJ1-4; D may be TRBD1 (5 bases). Germline V gene data show CDR1 as SGHRS and CDR2 as YFSETQ. The V end lost 0 bases, the J end lost 8 bases, and 8 bases lay between the germline ends. The CDR3 extends over 13 amino acids. Written as DNA, the CDR3 is TGCGCCAGCAGCTTGGGCGGGGGAGAAAAACTGTTTTTT. It translates to CASSLGGGEKLFF.

The J gene is TRBJ2-3, the V gene TRBV28; 12 nucleotides line up with TRBD2. V dropped 2 bases and J dropped 4; count of bases not matched to a gene: 7. The V gene's germline CDR1 is MDHEN and CDR2 SYDVKM. CDR3 length: 17 residues. The DNA for the CDR3 is TGTGCCAGCAGTTTAAGGGTACTAGCGGGGGGTGCAGATACGCAGTATTTT. Translation gives CASSLRVLAGGADTQYF.

The V and J genes are TRBV4-1 and TRBJ1-2; TRBD1 is a possible D gene (5 bases). Trimming shortened V by 0 bases and J by 5 bases, and 13 bases separated the two germline ends. Germline V gene data show CDR1 as MGHRA and CDR2 as YSYEKL. There are 15 residues in the CDR3. CDR3 in amino acids: CASSQDRVSRYGYTF. CDR3 DNA sequence: TGCGCCAGCAGCCAAGACAGGGTTTCTAGGTATGGCTACACCTTC.

This chain uses TRBV5-4 with TRBJ2-5, with D tentatively TRBD1 or TRBD2 (6 bases each). This CDR3 spans 16 amino acids. Trimming left V 0 bases short and J 2 bases short, with 14 bases between. Germline CDR1 is SGHNT and CDR2 is YYREEE (reference sequence). This CDR3 is CASSLDSGAGQETQYF. As DNA, the CDR3 is TGTGCCAGCAGCTTGGATTCGGGGGCGGGACAAGAGACCCAGTACTTC.

This clone has a single count. This rearrangement joins TRBV11-2 to TRBJ2-1, with TRBD2 identical over 8 bases. Germline V gene data show CDR1 as SGHAT and CDR2 as FQNNGV. The CDR3 is made up of 16 amino acids. V trimming: 1 base; J trimming: 6 bases; junction bases outside the gene matches: 8. This CDR3 reads CASSLGFTGTSNEQFF. CDR3 sequence (DNA): TGTGCCAGCAGCTTAGGATTCACCGGGACTAGCAATGAGCAGTTCTTC.

The V gene is TRBV19, the J gene TRBJ2-1; D tentatively reads TRBD1 or TRBD2 (5 bases each). V was trimmed by 7 bases and J by 5 bases, leaving 18 bases between them. CDR3 length: 15 amino acids. Germline V lookup: CDR1 LNHDA, CDR2 SQIVND (reference sequence). The CDR3 here is CASTLEGPTNNEQFF. Here the CDR3 DNA reads TGTGCCAGTACCCTTGAGGGACCAACTAACAATGAGCAGTTCTTC.

The CDR3 bases are TGTGCCAGCAGTTACCCACGGACACGTTATGTGTATGGCTACACCTTC. This codes for CASSYPRTRYVYGYTF. The J gene is TRBJ1-2, the V gene TRBV6-2 or TRBV6-3; weak D call: TRBD1 (5 bases). The germline V gene encodes CDR1 MNHEY and CDR2 SVGEGT. This CDR3 region has 16 residues. Trimming cost V 2 bases and J 5 bases, with 18 bases left between them.

The gene calls are TRBV18 and TRBJ1-5, with TRBD1 matching over 7 bases. Germline CDR1 reads KGHSH; CDR2 reads LQKENI. With 8 bases clipped from V and 7 bases from J, the junction kept 8 bases outside the gene matches. The CDR3 loop spans 13 amino acids. In DNA, the CDR3 is TGTGCCAGCCGGGGGACAGTTCAACAGCCCCAGCATTTT. Protein product: CASRGTVQQPQHF.

The chain employs TRBV27 and TRBJ1-6; the D gene is possibly TRBD1 (5 bases). Looked up from germline, CDR1 is MNHEY and CDR2 is SMNVEV (reference sequence). CDR3 length: 11 residues. Trimming cost V 3 bases and J 12 bases, with 6 bases left between them. This CDR3 is CASSLGGPLHF. The CDR3 bases are TGTGCCAGCAGTTTGGGGGGACCCCTCCACTTT.

The chain is built from TRBV6-6 and TRBJ2-2; 7 bases agree with TRBD1. Germline-derived CDR1 and CDR2 are MNHNY and SVGAGI (reference sequence). The CDR3 is 14 amino acids. With V trimmed by 2 bases and J by 5 bases, 2 bases remained unmatched. CDR3 nucleotide sequence: TGTGCCAGCAGTTACAAGACAGGGACCGGGGAGCTGTTTTTT. Translation gives CASSYKTGTGELFF.

V gene TRBV11-2 combines with J gene TRBJ1-1; 8 bases are shared with TRBD1. V shed 3 bases, J shed 7 bases, and the junction held 4 bases outside the gene matches. Germline assignment: CDR1 SGHAT and CDR2 FQNNGV. The CDR3 covers 13 residues. The CDR3 sequence: CASSFGTGFEAFF. In DNA, the CDR3 is TGTGCCAGCAGCTTCGGGACAGGTTTTGAAGCTTTCTTT. The variable domain in full, completed from reference TRBV11-2 and TRBJ1-1, reads EAGVAQSPRYKIIEKRQSVAFWCNPISGHATLYWYQQILGQGPKLLIQFQNNGVVDDSQLPKDRFSAERLKGVDSTLKIQPAKLEDSAVYLCASSFGTGFEAFFGQGTRLTVV.

This rearrangement joins TRBV10-2 to TRBJ2-1, with D perhaps matching TRBD2 (6 bases). The germline CDR1 and CDR2 sequences are WSHSY and SAAADI. The CDR3 loop spans 16 amino acids. The V gene lost 10 bases and the J gene lost 2 bases, with 21 bases spanning the gap. For the CDR3, the DNA is TGCGCCACCACAGACCTTTGGAGGGGCACCTACAATGAGCAGTTCTTC. Translation gives CATTDLWRGTYNEQFF.

V usage is TRBV7-2 and J usage is TRBJ2-5, with a weak D call TRBD2 (7 bases). The CDR3 has 16 residues. V lost 3 bases, J lost 4 bases, and 18 bases lay in between. Germline CDR1 SGHTA, CDR2 FQGNSA. This CDR3 reads CASSLVGGGAGETQYF. The CDR3 DNA reads TGTGCCAGCAGCTTGGTAGGAGGGGGGGCCGGAGAGACCCAGTACTTC.

The rearrangement joins TRBV9 to TRBJ1-5; D is uncertain. CDR1 and CDR2 (germline): SGDLS, YYNGEE. The ends were cut back, 0 bases at V and 5 bases at J, with 9 bases in the middle. The CDR3 is 14 amino acids. CDR3 nucleotides: TGTGCCAGCAGCGTAGACGGACTTCATCAGCCCCAGCATTTT. The encoded protein is CASSVDGLHQPQHF.

The rearrangement joins TRBV5-1 to TRBJ1-5; D remains ambiguous. There are 16 residues in the CDR3. The germline CDR1 and CDR2 sequences are SGHRS and YFSETQ. The V and J ends lost 4 bases and 4 bases respectively, with 18 bases between them. The CDR3 spells CASSLIRAAPNQPQHF. CDR3 bases: TGCGCCAGCAGCCTCATCCGGGCAGCCCCAAATCAGCCCCAGCATTTT.

This chain connects TRBV25-1 to TRBJ1-4, with no clear D. Germline CDR1 and CDR2: MGHDK and SYGVNS. The CDR3 is made up of 12 amino acids. Trimming took off 0 bases at V and 4 bases at J, with 0 bases between the two ends. The CDR3: CASSEYNEKLFF. CDR3 DNA: TGTGCCAGCAGTGAATATAATGAAAAACTGTTTTTT.

This sequence joins TRBV20-1 and TRBJ1-1; D gene ambiguous. V was shortened by 2 bases and J by 5 bases, with 6 bases between the two germline ends. CDR1 and CDR2 (germline): DFQATT, SNEGSKA (reference sequence). This CDR3 spans 11 amino acids. The chain's CDR3 is CSARLETEAFF. In DNA form, the CDR3 reads TGCAGTGCTAGATTGGAGACTGAAGCTTTCTTT.

The chain uses TRBV27 and TRBJ1-2; a weak D match, TRBD1 (5 bases). V was trimmed by 3 bases and J by 7 bases, leaving 18 bases between them. The germline gives CDR1 MNHEY, CDR2 SMNVEV (reference sequence). CDR3 length equals 15 residues. Written as DNA, the CDR3 is TGTGCCAGCAGTTTCCTTGGGGCAGGGTTATCTGGCTACACCTTC. Its translation: CASSFLGAGLSGYTF.

The chain joins TRBV18 to TRBJ1-5; D perhaps matches TRBD1 (5 bases). Trimming stripped 4 bases from V and 0 bases from J, with 16 bases between. Per the germline V gene, CDR1 is KGHSH and CDR2 is LQKENI. The CDR3 consists of 17 residues. This CDR3 reads CASSQGTVGASNQPQHF. For the CDR3, the DNA is TGTGCCAGCTCACAAGGGACGGTCGGGGCTAGCAATCAGCCCCAGCATTTT.

The gene calls are TRBV2 and TRBJ1-1; TRBD1 might be the D (5 bases). Germline V lookup: CDR1 SNHLY, CDR2 FYNNEI. The V end was cut by 4 bases, the J end by 11 bases, with 11 bases between. This CDR3 comprises 11 residues. CDR3 DNA sequence: TGTGCCAGCAGTGTGGTCAGGGCGGCTTTCTTT. It codes for CASSVVRAAFF.

CDR3 sequence (DNA): TGTGCCAGTAGTCCACCGACTACCGATGAGCAGTTCTTC. It yields the protein CASSPPTTDEQFF. The chain has TRBV19 and TRBJ2-1, with a possible D match to TRBD2 (5 bases). The CDR3 has 13 residues. Germline CDR1 LNHDA, CDR2 SQIVND (reference sequence). Trimming removed 5 bases at V and 8 bases at J, with 13 bases between.

For the CDR3, the DNA is TGTGCCAGCAGCATTCAGGGTTCAGGTTACAATGAGCAGTTCTTC. This encodes CASSIQGSGYNEQFF. The V and J genes are TRBV7-2 and TRBJ2-1, with a possible D match to TRBD1 (5 bases). CDR3 length equals 15 residues. Germline V gene data show CDR1 as SGHTA and CDR2 as FQGNSA. Trimming took 5 bases from V and 4 from J, leaving 15 bases between them.